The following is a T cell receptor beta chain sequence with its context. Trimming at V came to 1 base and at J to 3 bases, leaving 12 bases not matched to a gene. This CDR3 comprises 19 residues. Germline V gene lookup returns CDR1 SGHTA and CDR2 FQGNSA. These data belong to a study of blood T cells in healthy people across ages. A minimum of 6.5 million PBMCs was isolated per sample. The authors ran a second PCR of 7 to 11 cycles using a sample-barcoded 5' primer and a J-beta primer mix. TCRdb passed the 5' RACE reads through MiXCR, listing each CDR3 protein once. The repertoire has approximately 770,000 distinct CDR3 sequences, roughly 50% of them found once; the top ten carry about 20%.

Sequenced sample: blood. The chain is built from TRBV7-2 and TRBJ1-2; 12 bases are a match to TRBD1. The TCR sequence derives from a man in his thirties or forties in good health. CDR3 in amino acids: CASSLELGQGAPSDYGYTF. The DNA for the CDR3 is TGTGCCAGCAGCTTAGAGTTGGGACAGGGGGCGCCTAGCGACTATGGCTACACCTTC.